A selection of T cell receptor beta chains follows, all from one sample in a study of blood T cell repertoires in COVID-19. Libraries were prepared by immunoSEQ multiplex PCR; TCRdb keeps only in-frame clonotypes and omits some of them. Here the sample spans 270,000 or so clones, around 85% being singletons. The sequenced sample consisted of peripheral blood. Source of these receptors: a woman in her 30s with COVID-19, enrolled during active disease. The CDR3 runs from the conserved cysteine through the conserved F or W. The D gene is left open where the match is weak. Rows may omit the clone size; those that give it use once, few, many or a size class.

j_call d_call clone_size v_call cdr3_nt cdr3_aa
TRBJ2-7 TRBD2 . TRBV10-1 TGCGCCAGCGCTGACGGGGGGGAACGGCGACAGTACTTC CASADGGERRQYF
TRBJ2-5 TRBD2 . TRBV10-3 TGTGCCATCGGTAGACTAGCGGGGGGCCCCACGATACAAGAGACCCAGTACTTC CAIGRLAGGPTIQETQYF
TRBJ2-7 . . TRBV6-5 TGTGCCAGCAGTTACGTGGGGGGTAAGCAGTACTTC CASSYVGGKQYF
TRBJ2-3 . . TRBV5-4 TGTGCCAGCAGCTTGGTGGGGGGGGGCCACACAGATACGCAGTATTTT CASSLVGGGHTDTQYF
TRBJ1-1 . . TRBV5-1 TGCGCCAGCAGCCCCTCGGGGATGAACACTGAAGCTTTCTTT CASSPSGMNTEAFF
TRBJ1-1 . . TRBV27 TGTGCCAGCAGTTGGCTCCGGGGGAGCACTGAAGCTTTCTTT CASSWLRGSTEAFF
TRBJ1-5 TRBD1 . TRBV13 TGTGCCAGCAGCTTAATACTCGCCAAGACAGGGTCCACTAATCAGCCCCAGCATTTT CASSLILAKTGSTNQPQHF
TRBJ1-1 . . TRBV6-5 TGTGCCAGCAGTTCCCAAGGGACAACGCAGGCTTTCTTT CASSSQGTTQAFF
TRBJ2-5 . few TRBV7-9 TGTGCCAGCAGCTTAGTTGGGATCGGGGGAGAGACCCAGTACTTC CASSLVGIGGETQYF
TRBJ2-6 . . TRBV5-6 TGTGCCAGCAGCTTGGCTAGTCAAATCCTGACTTTC CASSLASQILTF
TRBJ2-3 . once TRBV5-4 TGTGCCAGCCGACCGGGACTCTCAGATACGCAGTATTTT CASRPGLSDTQYF
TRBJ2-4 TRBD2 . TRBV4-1 TGCGCCAGCACCGAGGGCGGGGGTGACATTCAGTACTTC CASTEGGGDIQYF
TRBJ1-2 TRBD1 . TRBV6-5 TGTGCCATCAGGGGGCCGGAAGGCTACACCTTC CAIRGPEGYTF
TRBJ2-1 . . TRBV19 TGTGCCAGTAGTATCCGGGAAGACATGAATGAGCAGTTCTTC CASSIREDMNEQFF
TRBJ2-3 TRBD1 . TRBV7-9 TGTGCCAGCAGCTTAATACAGCTCAGGGGGATAGATACGCAGTATTTT CASSLIQLRGIDTQYF
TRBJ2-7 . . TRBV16 TGTGCCAGCTCCCACCGGGGCAGGGGTTACGAGCAGTACTTC CASSHRGRGYEQYF
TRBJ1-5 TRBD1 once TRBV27 TGTGCCAGCAGCCCCACAGGGGTCGACGCTCAGCCCCAGCATTTT CASSPTGVDAQPQHF
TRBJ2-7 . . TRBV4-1 TGCGCCAGCAGCCAGGGCGTTTCCTACGAGCAGTACTTC CASSQGVSYEQYF
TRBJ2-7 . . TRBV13 TGTGCCAGCAGCTCCTCAGGAATTAGCGAGCAGTACTTC CASSSSGISEQYF
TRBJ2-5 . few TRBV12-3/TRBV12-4 TGTGCCAGCAGCCTCGGACTAAGCGAGACCCAGTACTTC CASSLGLSETQYF
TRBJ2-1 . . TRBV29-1 TGCAGCGTTGACACGGACTATCTTACCGGATACAATGAGCAGTTCTTC CSVDTDYLTGYNEQFF
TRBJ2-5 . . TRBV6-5 TGTGCCAGCAGTTCTAGGAAGCGAACCCAAGAGACCCAGTACTTC CASSSRKRTQETQYF
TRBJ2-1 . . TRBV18 TGTGCCAGCTCAGCCTGGACAGACAATGAGCAGTTCTTC CASSAWTDNEQFF
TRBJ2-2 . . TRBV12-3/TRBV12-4 TGTGCCAGCAGTTTTCTGGGGGAGCTGTTTTTT CASSFLGELFF
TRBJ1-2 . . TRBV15 TGTGCCACCAGCCGGCCCGGGGGTATGGCTGGCTACACCTTC CATSRPGGMAGYTF
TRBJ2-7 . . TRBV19 TGTGCCAGTAGTGTTCTAGCGACCCCCTCCTACGAGCAGTACTTC CASSVLATPSYEQYF
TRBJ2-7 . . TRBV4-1 TGCGCCAGCAGCCATACGACAGGCACCTACGAGCAGTACTTC CASSHTTGTYEQYF
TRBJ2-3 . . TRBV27 TGTGCCAGCACGACAACTAGCCCACGTGGAGATACGCAGTATTTT CASTTTSPRGDTQYF
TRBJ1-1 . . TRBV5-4 TGTGCCAGCAGCTTTAAGAACACTGAAGCTTTCTTT CASSFKNTEAFF
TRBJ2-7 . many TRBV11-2 TGTGCCAGCAGCTTAAGGGGGAGGGATGGGTACTACGAGCAGTACTTC CASSLRGRDGYYEQYF
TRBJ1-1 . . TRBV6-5 TGTGCCAGCAGTTACGCCGCAGGGTTCATGAACACTGAAGCTTTCTTT CASSYAAGFMNTEAFF
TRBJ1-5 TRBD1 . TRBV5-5 TGTGCCAGCAGTCAGAACGCTGACAGGGACCTCCAGCCCCAGCATTTT CASSQNADRDLQPQHF
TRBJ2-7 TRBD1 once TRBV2 TGTGCCAGCAGTGGAGGGACAGGGGGCTGGCAGTACTTC CASSGGTGGWQYF
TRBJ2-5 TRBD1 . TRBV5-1 TGCGCCAGCAGCACTGGACAGGGTGGGCAAGAGACCCAGTACTTC CASSTGQGGQETQYF
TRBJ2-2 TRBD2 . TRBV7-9 TGTGCCAGCAGCCGTGGGGAGGGGCCTGGCGGGGAGCTGTTTTTT CASSRGEGPGGELFF
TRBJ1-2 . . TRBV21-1 TGTGCCAGCAGCCAAAGGGGTGCGGACTACACCTTC CASSQRGADYTF
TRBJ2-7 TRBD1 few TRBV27 TGTGCCAGCAGTTTTCAGGGGGCTTACGAGCAGTACTTC CASSFQGAYEQYF
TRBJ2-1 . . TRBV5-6 TGTGCCAGCAGCTTGGACAGTAGCTCCTACAATGAGCAGTTCTTC CASSLDSSSYNEQFF
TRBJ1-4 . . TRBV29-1 TGCAGCGTTGAAGATGCTTACGCGCGTGAAAAACTGTTTTTT CSVEDAYAREKLFF
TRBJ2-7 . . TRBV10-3 TGTGCCATCAGACCTAGGGAATCGGGGTACGAGCAGTACTTC CAIRPRESGYEQYF
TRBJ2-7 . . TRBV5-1 TGCGCCAGCAGCGCGGGACAGCTTTACGAGCAGTACTTC CASSAGQLYEQYF
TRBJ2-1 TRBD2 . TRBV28 TGTGCCAGCAGTTTAACTACTAGCGTCCTGACCTACAATGAGCAGTTCTTC CASSLTTSVLTYNEQFF